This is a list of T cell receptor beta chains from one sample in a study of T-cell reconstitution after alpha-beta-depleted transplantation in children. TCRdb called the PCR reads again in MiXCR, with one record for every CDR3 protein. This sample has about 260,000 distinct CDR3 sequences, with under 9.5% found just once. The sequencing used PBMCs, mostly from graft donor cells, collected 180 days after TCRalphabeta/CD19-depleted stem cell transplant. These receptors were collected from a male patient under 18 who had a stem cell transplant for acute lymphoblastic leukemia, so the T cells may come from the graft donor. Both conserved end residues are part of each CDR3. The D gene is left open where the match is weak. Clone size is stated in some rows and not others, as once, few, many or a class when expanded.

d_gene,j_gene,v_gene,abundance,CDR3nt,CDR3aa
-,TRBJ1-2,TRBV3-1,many,TGTGCCAGCAGCCAAGATATACAGGGTGGAGGCTACACCTTC,CASSQDIQGGGYTF
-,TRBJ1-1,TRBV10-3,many,TGTGCCATCAAGGGCAGTCCGAACACTGAAGCTTTCTTT,CAIKGSPNTEAFF
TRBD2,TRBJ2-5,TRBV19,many,TGTGCCAGTAGTATATCCTACCGAAGGGGACTAGCGGGGGGCTTCCAAGAGACCCAGTACTTC,CASSISYRRGLAGGFQETQYF
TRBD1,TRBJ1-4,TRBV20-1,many,TGCAGCGCCACAGGGGCGGGTGAAAAACTGTTTTTT,CSATGAGEKLFF
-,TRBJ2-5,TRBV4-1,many,TGCGCCAGCAGCCAACTCTTATCGGAGACCCAGTACTTC,CASSQLLSETQYF
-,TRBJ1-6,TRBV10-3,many,TGTGCCATCAGTCATCCCTTGGGGGCAGGCTCCTATAATTCACCCCTCCACTTT,CAISHPLGAGSYNSPLHF
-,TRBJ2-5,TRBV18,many,TGTGCCAGCTCACCACGGGATTCTGGGCGCTTCCAAGAGACCCAGTACTTC,CASSPRDSGRFQETQYF
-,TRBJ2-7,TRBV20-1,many,TGCAGTGCTAGGATTCTAGCCCGTTACGAGCAGTACTTC,CSARILARYEQYF
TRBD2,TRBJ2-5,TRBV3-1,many,TGTGCCAGCAGCAAGACTAGCGGGAGAGGAGAGACCCAGTACTTC,CASSKTSGRGETQYF
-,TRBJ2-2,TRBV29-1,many,TGCAGCGTTGCCAGACCCACCGGGGAGCTGTTTTTT,CSVARPTGELFF
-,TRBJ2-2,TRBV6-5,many,TGTGCCAGCAGGTTCGCCCCAGGGAACACCGGGGAGCTGTTTTTT,CASRFAPGNTGELFF
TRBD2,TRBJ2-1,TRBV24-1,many,TGTGCCACCAGTGATTACGGGACTAGCGGGAGTAGGTATGAGCAGTTCTTC,CATSDYGTSGSRYEQFF
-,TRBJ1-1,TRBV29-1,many,TGCAGCGTTGAAGATCCGGGGTTTCGGCCGAACACTGAAGCTTTCTTT,CSVEDPGFRPNTEAFF
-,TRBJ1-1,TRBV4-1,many,TGCGCCAGCAGCCAAGTGGGCCGGTTCTGGGCCACTGAAGCTTTCTTT,CASSQVGRFWATEAFF
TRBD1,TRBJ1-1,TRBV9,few,TGTGCCAGCAGCGTACCCGGGACAGGGGGCTCGGGGAACACTGAAGCTTTCTTT,CASSVPGTGGSGNTEAFF
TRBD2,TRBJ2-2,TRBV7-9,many,TGTGCCAGCATCCCACCGGGACTAGCGGCCACCGGGGAGCTGTTTTTT,CASIPPGLAATGELFF
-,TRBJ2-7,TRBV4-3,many,TGCGCCAGCAGCCACGGACAGTACTCCTACGAGCAGTACTTC,CASSHGQYSYEQYF
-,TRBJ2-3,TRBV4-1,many,TGCGCCAGCAGCCCGGGTCCTCCCGAAGGCACAGATACGCAGTATTTT,CASSPGPPEGTDTQYF
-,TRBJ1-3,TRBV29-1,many,TGCAGCGTTGAAGGGACTCTTACTGGAAACACCATATATTTT,CSVEGTLTGNTIYF
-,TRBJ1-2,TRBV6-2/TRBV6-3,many,TGTGCCAGCAGTTACGGCCCGGCATTCTATGGCTACACCTTC,CASSYGPAFYGYTF
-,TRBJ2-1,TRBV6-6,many,TGTGCCAGCAGTTACAACGGGGACGATGAGCAGTTCTTC,CASSYNGDDEQFF
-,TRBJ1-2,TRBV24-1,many,TGTGCCACCAGTGATTTGAAGGCAGGGAAGGGCTATGGCTACACCTTC,CATSDLKAGKGYGYTF
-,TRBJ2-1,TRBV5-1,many,TGCGCCAGCAGCTTGGTCGTCGACAATGAGCAGTTCTTC,CASSLVVDNEQFF
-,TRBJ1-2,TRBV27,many,TGTGCCAGCAGCTTATCCTACAGCAGGGTAAGGGTCGACGGCTACACCTTC,CASSLSYSRVRVDGYTF
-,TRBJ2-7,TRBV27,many,TGTGCCAGCAGTCCGCCCGGGACGGGTAGCTCCTACGAGCAGTACTTC,CASSPPGTGSSYEQYF
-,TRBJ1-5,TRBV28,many,TGTGCCAGCAGTTCCCCCGTTGGGCGGGATCAGCCCCAGCATTTT,CASSSPVGRDQPQHF
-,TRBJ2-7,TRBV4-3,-,TGCGCCAGCAGCCAAGATGGGAACCCCTACGAGCAGTACTTC,CASSQDGNPYEQYF
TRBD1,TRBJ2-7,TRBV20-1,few,TGCAGTGCTAGGTGGGACAGGACCTACGAGCAGTACTTC,CSARWDRTYEQYF
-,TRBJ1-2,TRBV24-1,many,TGTGCCACCAGTGATGGAATACCGGGAAGCTACACCTTC,CATSDGIPGSYTF
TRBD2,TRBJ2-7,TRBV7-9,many,TGTGCCAGCAGCCTCGGGACTAGCGGATTCTACGAGCAGTACTTC,CASSLGTSGFYEQYF
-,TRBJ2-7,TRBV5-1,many,TGCGCCAGCAGCTTGAACGCGGATTTCTACGAGCAGTACTTC,CASSLNADFYEQYF
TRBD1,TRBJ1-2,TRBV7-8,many,TGTGCCAGCAGCCCGTTATTGACAGGGGACTACGGCTACACCTTC,CASSPLLTGDYGYTF
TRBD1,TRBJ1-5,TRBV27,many,TGTGCCAGCAGTCCACAGGACAGGGGAGGCAATCAGCCCCAGCATTTT,CASSPQDRGGNQPQHF
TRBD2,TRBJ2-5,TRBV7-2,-,TGTGCCAGCAGCTATAGCGGGAGACTACAAGAGACCCAGTACTTC,CASSYSGRLQETQYF
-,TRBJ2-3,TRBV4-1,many,TGCGCCAGCAGCCAAGCGGGAGGGGGCTGGTTTATTCCCACAGATACGCAGTATTTT,CASSQAGGGWFIPTDTQYF
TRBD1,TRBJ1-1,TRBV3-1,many,TGTGCCAGCAGCCAGGGGACAGAGCGGAACACTGAAGCTTTCTTT,CASSQGTERNTEAFF
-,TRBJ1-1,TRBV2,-,TGTGCCAGCAGTGACGGACCCCCGAACACTGAAGCTTTCTTT,CASSDGPPNTEAFF
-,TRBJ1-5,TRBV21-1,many,TGTGCCAGCAGGGTCGGTGGTTTGCCCCAGCATTTT,CASRVGGLPQHF
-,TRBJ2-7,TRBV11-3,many,TGTGCCAGCAGCTTAGGACGGGACCCCCTCGACGAGCAGTACTTC,CASSLGRDPLDEQYF
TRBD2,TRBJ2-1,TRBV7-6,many,TGTGCCAGCAGCTTAAATCCCCCATCAGGACTAGCGGGAGGGCGCAATGAGCAGTTCTTC,CASSLNPPSGLAGGRNEQFF
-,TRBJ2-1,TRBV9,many,TGTGCCAGCAGCGTAGAACTGAATAGGGACAATGAGCAGTTCTTC,CASSVELNRDNEQFF
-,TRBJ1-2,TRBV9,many,TGTGCCAGCAGCGTAGTCTCCGGACTGGGTGGCTACACCTTC,CASSVVSGLGGYTF
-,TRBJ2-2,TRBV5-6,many,TGTGCCAGCAGCCCCCATGGGGGCGCGAACGGGGAGCTGTTTTTT,CASSPHGGANGELFF
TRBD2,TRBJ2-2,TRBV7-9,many,TGTGCCAGCAGCCCCCGCGGACTAGCGGGCGGGGAGCTGTTTTTT,CASSPRGLAGGELFF
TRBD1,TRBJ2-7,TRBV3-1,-,TGTGCCTGCTGCCGACCCGAGCCCAGGGGGACCTACGAGCAGTACTTC,CACCRPEPRGTYEQYF
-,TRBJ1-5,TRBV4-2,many,TGTGCCAGCAGCCAAGAGGCGGGTTGGAGGGATCAGCCCCAGCATTTT,CASSQEAGWRDQPQHF
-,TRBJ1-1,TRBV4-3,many,TGCGCCAGCAGCCAAGACTGGCAGGGAAGGGGTATGAACACTGAAGCTTTCTTT,CASSQDWQGRGMNTEAFF
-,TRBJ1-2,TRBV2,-,TGTGCCAGCAGGGAGACAGCTTATGGCTACACCTTC,CASRETAYGYTF
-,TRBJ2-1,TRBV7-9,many,TGTGCCAGCAGCTTAGCCGGAGTTGAGCAGTTCTTC,CASSLAGVEQFF